This TCR beta chain was retrieved from a study of vaccination and CD4 T cells after COVID-19. About the study: Median time from second vaccine dose to sampling was over 55 days (14 to 241).

A word on this clonotype: Antigen specificity is unknown.

The CDR3 runs 15 residues. CDR1 and CDR2 (germline): SGHRS, YFSETQ. V shed 2 bases and J 3 bases; nucleotides not matched to a gene: 5. Oncomine TCR Beta short-read sequencing was applied to DNA from cultured CD4+ T cells. Cultured CD4+ T cells yielded the extracted genomic DNA. TCRdb recomputed calls from the PCR reads with MiXCR, one row per CDR3 protein. The sample yields about 2,300 distinct CDR3 sequences, approximately 35% seen once. Treatment noted: roughly ten-day PBMC culture with coronavirus spike peptide pools or control peptides (ViraFEST assay). Ahead of the COVID-19 pandemic (2011-2018), the CD4+ T cells of the unexposed donor were collected. Per well, 1.5 million to 2.5 million PBMCs were cultured in the presence of approximately 9 IU/ml IL-2 and 9 to 10 ug/ml peptide pools.

This receptor was identified in a human donor in good health. This chain connects TRBV5-1 to TRBJ1-2, with 9 nucleotides matching TRBD1. The sequenced material came from CD4+ T cells from blood, cultured in vitro. The CDR3 coding sequence is TGCGCCAGCAGCTTTTACAGGGGGCTGGACTATGGCTACACCTTC. Protein: CASSFYRGLDYGYTF.